This T cell receptor beta chain was recovered during a study of T cell responses to AZD1222 COVID-19 vaccine. Germline V gene data show CDR1 as MNHEY and CDR2 as SVGAGI. V was pared by 5 bases and J by 0 bases, with 10 bases between. The CDR3 has 14 amino acids. Sequenced by immunoSEQ multiplex PCR; TCRdb stores in-frame clones only, minus some. Of about 150,000 clones listed, over 80% are singletons. This TCR came from an adult who received the AZD1222 COVID-19 vaccine. The chain links TRBV6-5 to TRBJ1-1, with D possibly being TRBD1 (6 bases). Sequenced here: peripheral blood, sampled 28 days after the second AZD1222 dose. CDR3 sequence (DNA): TGTGCCAGCAGTCCAGGGGTCATGAACACTGAAGCTTTCTTT. Its protein is CASSPGVMNTEAFF.